The 19 T cell receptor beta chains in this list originate from one sample, sequenced in a study of CD8+ T cells in alopecia areata. Following RNA extraction, reverse transcription yielded cDNA that acted as the sequencing template. Only in-frame clones appear in the TCRdb table, and some are missing; sequencing was by immunoSEQ multiplex PCR. The sample lists about 200,000 clones, 58% occurring once. Stated treatment: oral pan-JAK inhibitor, 5-10 mg twice daily. This sample comprised CD4+ T cells sorted from blood, obtained at week 24, from a patient treated with tofacitinib. The receptors here all came from a human donor with alopecia areata.

The genes are TRBV9 and TRBJ2-7; D possibly uses TRBD1 or TRBD2 (6 bases each). Germline assignment: CDR1 SGDLS and CDR2 YYNGEE. The CDR3 sequence is 14 residues long. V lost 3 bases, J lost 2 bases, and 12 bases lay in between. The CDR3 is CASSAHGGPYEQYF. The CDR3 DNA reads TGTGCCAGCAGCGCCCACGGGGGCCCCTACGAGCAGTACTTC.

The rearrangement uses TRBV19 and TRBJ2-4; D ambiguous. This CDR3 has 13 amino acids. Deletions cut 4 bases from V and 8 bases from J, with 12 bases between. Germline V gene sequence: CDR1 LNHDA, CDR2 SQIVND (reference sequence). The CDR3 DNA reads as TGTGCCAGTAGTACCCGTCAGACGGACATTCAGTACTTC. Its translation: CASSTRQTDIQYF.

J is TRBJ1-1 and V is TRBV5-1; TRBD1 aligns across 8 bases. Trimming took 0 bases from V and 1 from J; bases not matched to a gene: 2. Germline V gives CDR1 SGHRS, CDR2 YFSETQ. The CDR3 extends over 15 amino acids. The CDR3 spells CASSLAQGANTEAFF. CDR3 nucleotides: TGCGCCAGCAGCTTGGCGCAGGGGGCGAACACTGAAGCTTTCTTT.

This clone has at least ten counts. This sequence joins TRBV19 and TRBJ2-1; 14 nucleotides agree with TRBD2. The CDR3 contains 16 residues. V lost 5 bases and J lost 7; bases outside the gene matches: 7. The germline V gene has CDR1 LNHDA and CDR2 SQIVND (reference sequence). In DNA, the CDR3 is TGTGCCAGTAGTGTGGGACTAGCGGGGGCAGGAAATGAGCAGTTCTTC. Translation gives CASSVGLAGAGNEQFF.

The chain employs TRBV20-1 and TRBJ1-2; no definite D call. The CDR3 consists of 9 residues. Germline assignment: CDR1 DFQATT and CDR2 SNEGSKA (reference sequence). The germline V and J ends were trimmed by 7 bases and 8 bases, with 8 bases remaining between them. The CDR3 protein is CSDRGGYTF. Written as DNA, the CDR3 is TGCAGTGACAGAGGCGGCTACACCTTC.

This chain links TRBV19 with TRBJ2-6; 7 positions match TRBD1. J lost 0 bases, V lost 8 bases, and 7 bases had no gene match. The length of the CDR3 is 16 residues. Germline CDR1 LNHDA, CDR2 SQIVND (reference sequence). CDR3 DNA: TGTGCCAGTCAGGGGGTAAGGAGCTCTGGGGCCAACGTCCTGACTTTC. Translation: CASQGVRSSGANVLTF.

The chain uses TRBV6-6 and TRBJ2-1, with D possibly being TRBD2 (7 bases). Germline values: CDR1 MNHNY, CDR2 SVGAGI (reference sequence). The CDR3 is 13 amino acids. The ends were cut back, 2 bases at V and 8 bases at J, with 10 bases in the middle. DNA of the CDR3: TGTGCCAGCAGTTACGGGGGGGGGCATGAGCAGTTCTTC. Protein: CASSYGGGHEQFF.

Only one count was recorded for this clone. This chain links TRBV28 with TRBJ2-7; D is unclear. Germline V gene lookup returns CDR1 MDHEN and CDR2 SYDVKM. V was trimmed by 2 bases and J by 0 bases, leaving 8 bases between them. This CDR3 has 14 amino acids. CDR3: CASSLRVGSYEQYF. In DNA form, the CDR3 reads TGTGCCAGCAGTTTAAGGGTGGGCTCCTACGAGCAGTACTTC. The full variable domain, with the rest looked up from reference TRBV28 and TRBJ2-7, is DVKVTQSSRYLVKRTGEKVFLECVQDMDHENMFWYRQDPGLGLRLIYFSYDVKMKEKGDIPEGYSVSREKKERFSLILESASTNQTSMYLCASSLRVGSYEQYFGPGTRLTVT.

DNA of the CDR3: TGTGCCAGCTCACCAAGGTACCAAGAGACCCAGTACTTC. Translation gives CASSPRYQETQYF. The chain carries TRBV18 and TRBJ2-5; D is uncertain. The CDR3 loop spans 13 amino acids. V was trimmed by 2 bases and J by 0 bases, leaving 4 bases between them. Per germline, CDR1 KGHSH and CDR2 LQKENI.

This clone was seen a handful of times. The chain links TRBV6-6 to TRBJ1-5; possibly TRBD1 for D (6 bases). The germline V gene encodes CDR1 MNHNY and CDR2 SVGAGI (reference sequence). The CDR3 length is 16 residues. V was trimmed by 0 bases and J by 2 bases, leaving 11 bases between them. CDR3 DNA: TGTGCCAGCAGTTACTCGGGCGGGGGCGGCAATCAGCCCCAGCATTTT. It translates to CASSYSGGGGNQPQHF.

The rearrangement joins TRBV15 to TRBJ1-5; D is unresolved. V lost 5 bases and J lost 3, with 17 bases in between. Germline lookup yields CDR1 LNHNV and CDR2 YYDKDF (reference sequence). This CDR3 comprises 16 residues. In DNA form, the CDR3 reads TGTGCCACCAGCCTTATCCGCGGCCAACTCAATCAGCCCCAGCATTTT. Its protein is CATSLIRGQLNQPQHF.

This rearrangement joins TRBV7-3 to TRBJ1-1; no firm D call. Looked up from germline, CDR1 is SGHTA and CDR2 is FQGTGA. Trimming took off 5 bases at V and 3 bases at J, with 10 bases between the two ends. The CDR3 covers 13 residues. The CDR3 loop is CASSLVADTEAFF. The CDR3 coding sequence is TGTGCCAGCAGCCTCGTGGCGGACACTGAAGCTTTCTTT.

This sequence joins TRBV4-1 and TRBJ1-6; 8 bases align to TRBD1. V shed 1 base and J 10 bases; nucleotides not matched to a gene: 6. Germline V gene lookup returns CDR1 MGHRA and CDR2 YSYEKL. The CDR3 is 15 amino acids. The CDR3 sequence: CASSQATGERSPLHF. The CDR3 DNA follows: TGCGCCAGCAGCCAAGCGACAGGGGAAAGATCACCCCTCCACTTT.

This rearrangement joins TRBV5-4 to TRBJ1-1; D gene unclear. Germline assignment: CDR1 SGHNT and CDR2 YYREEE (reference sequence). V lost 7 bases and J 4 bases, leaving 11 bases between the germline ends. The CDR3 has 12 residues. This chain's CDR3 is CASGRAGTEAFF. CDR3 bases: TGTGCCAGCGGGCGAGCAGGCACTGAAGCTTTCTTT. The full variable domain, rest sourced from reference TRBV5-4 and TRBJ1-1, is ETGVTQSPTHLIKTRGQQVTLRCSSQSGHNTVSWYQQALGQGPQFIFQYYREEENGRGNFPPRFSGLQFPNYSSELNVNALELDDSALYLCASGRAGTEAFFGQGTRLTVV.

The chain combines TRBV5-1 with TRBJ1-2; D ambiguous. This CDR3 region has 14 residues. With 4 bases removed from V and 3 bases from J, the gap between germline ends came to 13 bases. Germline V CDR1 and CDR2: SGHRS, YFSETQ. The CDR3 spells CASSPQPEDYGYTF. CDR3 DNA: TGCGCCAGCAGCCCTCAGCCCGAGGACTATGGCTACACCTTC.

The V call is TRBV29-1, the J call TRBJ1-4; perhaps TRBD1 as D (6 bases). Per the germline V gene, CDR1 is SQVTM and CDR2 is ANQGSEA. The CDR3 is made up of 14 amino acids. The V gene lost 4 bases and the J gene lost 5 bases, with 14 bases spanning the gap. The CDR3 spells CSVGSTGENEKLFF. The CDR3 DNA is TGCAGCGTTGGGTCGACAGGCGAGAATGAAAAACTGTTTTTT. Full variable domain (rest looked up from reference TRBV29-1 and TRBJ1-4): SAVISQKPSRDICQRGTSLTIQCQVDSQVTMMFWYRQQPGQSLTLIATANQGSEATYESGFVIDKFPISRPNLTFSTLTVSNMSPEDSSIYLCSVGSTGENEKLFFGSGTQLSVL.

The V and J genes are TRBV15 and TRBJ2-7; 10 nucleotides align to TRBD2. The CDR3 runs to 16 residues. V trimming: 10 bases; J trimming: 4 bases; junction bases outside the gene matches: 16. Germline V lookup: CDR1 LNHNV, CDR2 YYDKDF (reference sequence). In DNA, the CDR3 is TGTGCCATCCCGGCCAGCGGGAGGGCCAGAAAGTACGAGCAGTACTTC. Its translation: CAIPASGRARKYEQYF.

The CDR3 region is CASSEGAAPTEAFF. In DNA, the CDR3 is TGTGCCAGCTCAGAGGGGGCAGCACCCACTGAAGCTTTCTTT. The rearrangement joins TRBV18 to TRBJ1-1, with 7 nucleotides matching TRBD1. Germline lookup yields CDR1 KGHSH and CDR2 LQKENI. With 5 bases clipped from V and 4 bases from J, the junction kept 7 bases outside the gene matches. The CDR3 consists of 14 residues.

This sequence joins TRBV7-3 and TRBJ2-3; D uncertain. CDR1 and CDR2 from the germline V gene are SGHTA and FQGTGA. V shed 5 bases and J shed 2 bases, with 17 bases lying between them. This CDR3 has 16 residues. DNA of the CDR3: TGTGCCAGCAGCGCCGACCACTTGGGTCTCACAGATACGCAGTATTTT. Its translation: CASSADHLGLTDTQYF. The full variable domain, completed using reference TRBV7-3 and TRBJ2-3, is GAGVSQTPSNKVTEKGKYVELRCDPISGHTALYWYRQSLGQGPEFLIYFQGTGAADDSGLPNDRFFAVRPEGSVSTLKIQRTERGDSAVYLCASSADHLGLTDTQYFGPGTRLTVL.